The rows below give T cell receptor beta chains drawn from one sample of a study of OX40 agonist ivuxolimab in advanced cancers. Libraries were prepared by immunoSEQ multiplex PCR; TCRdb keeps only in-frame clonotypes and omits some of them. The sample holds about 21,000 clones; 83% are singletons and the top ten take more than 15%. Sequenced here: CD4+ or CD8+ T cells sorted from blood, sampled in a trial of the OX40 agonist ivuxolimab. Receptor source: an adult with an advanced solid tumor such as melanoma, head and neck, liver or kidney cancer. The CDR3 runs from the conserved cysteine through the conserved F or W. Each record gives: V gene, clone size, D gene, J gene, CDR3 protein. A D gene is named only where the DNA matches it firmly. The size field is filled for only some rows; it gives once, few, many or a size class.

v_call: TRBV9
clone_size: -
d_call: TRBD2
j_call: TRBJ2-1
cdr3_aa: CASSVEGTSNEQFF

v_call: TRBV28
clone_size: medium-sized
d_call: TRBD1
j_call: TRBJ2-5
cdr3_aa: CASSDQGVRETQYF

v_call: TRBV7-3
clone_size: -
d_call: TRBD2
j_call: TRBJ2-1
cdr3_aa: CASSAGLANEQFF

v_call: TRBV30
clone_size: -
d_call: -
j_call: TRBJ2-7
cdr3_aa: CAWGTGTYEQYF

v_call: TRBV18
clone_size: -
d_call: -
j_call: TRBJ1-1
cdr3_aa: CASSSMNTEAFF

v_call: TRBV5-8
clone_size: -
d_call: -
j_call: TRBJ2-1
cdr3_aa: CASSNGQPSYNEQFF

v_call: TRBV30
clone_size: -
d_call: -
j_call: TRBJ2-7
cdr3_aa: CAWSLIQRPDEQYF

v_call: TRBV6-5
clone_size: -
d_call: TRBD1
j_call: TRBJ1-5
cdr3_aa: CASRSGGGGQPQHF

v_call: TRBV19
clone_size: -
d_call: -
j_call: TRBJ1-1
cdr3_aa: CASSIWGARTEAFF

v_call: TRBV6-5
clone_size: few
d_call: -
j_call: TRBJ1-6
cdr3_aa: CASSYTSGAGNSPLHF

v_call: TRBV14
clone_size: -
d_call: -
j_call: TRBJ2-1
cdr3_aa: CASSQYGGLTYNEQFF

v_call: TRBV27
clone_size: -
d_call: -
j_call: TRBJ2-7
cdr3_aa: CASSFRGSYEQYF

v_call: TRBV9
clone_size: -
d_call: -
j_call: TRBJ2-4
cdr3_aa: CASSDGGPADIQYF

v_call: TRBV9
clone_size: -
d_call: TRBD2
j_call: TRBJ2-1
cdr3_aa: CASSAEGLVRNEQFF

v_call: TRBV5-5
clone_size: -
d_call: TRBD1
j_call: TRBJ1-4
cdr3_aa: CASSLEGTGDEKLFF

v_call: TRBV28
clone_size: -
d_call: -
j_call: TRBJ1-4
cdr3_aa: CASTGLNEKLFF

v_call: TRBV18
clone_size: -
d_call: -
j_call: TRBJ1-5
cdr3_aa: CASSLRERGLNQPQHF

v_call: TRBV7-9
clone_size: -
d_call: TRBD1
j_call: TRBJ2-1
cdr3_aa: CASSLTGESNEQFF

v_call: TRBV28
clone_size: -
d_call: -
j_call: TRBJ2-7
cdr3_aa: CASTPAGGRSYEQYF

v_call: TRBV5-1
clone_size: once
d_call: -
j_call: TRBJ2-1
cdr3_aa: CASSLGAGAKNEQFF

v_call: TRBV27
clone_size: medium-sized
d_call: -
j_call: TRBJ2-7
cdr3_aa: CASSLSTTGGSEQYF

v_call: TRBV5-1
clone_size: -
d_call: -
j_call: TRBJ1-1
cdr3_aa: CASSSVGVSGRTEAFF

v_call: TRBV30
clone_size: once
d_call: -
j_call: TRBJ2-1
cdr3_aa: CAWQPSSAGSYNEQFF

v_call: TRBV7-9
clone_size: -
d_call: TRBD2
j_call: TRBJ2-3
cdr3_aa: CASSPSLAGETDTQYF

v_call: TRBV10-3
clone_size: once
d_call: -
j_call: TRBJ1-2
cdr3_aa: CAIGQVKDYGYTF

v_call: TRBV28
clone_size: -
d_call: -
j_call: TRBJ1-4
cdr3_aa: CASGLYEKLFF

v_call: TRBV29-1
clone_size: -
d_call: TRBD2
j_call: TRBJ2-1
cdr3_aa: CSVESSGRTNEQFF

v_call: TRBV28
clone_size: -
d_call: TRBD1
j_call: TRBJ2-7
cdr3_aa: CASSLLGQGTYEQYF

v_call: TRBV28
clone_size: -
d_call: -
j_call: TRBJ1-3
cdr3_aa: CASSLSEGDGNTIYF

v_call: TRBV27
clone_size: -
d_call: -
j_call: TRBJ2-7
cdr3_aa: CASSLLGDHEQYF

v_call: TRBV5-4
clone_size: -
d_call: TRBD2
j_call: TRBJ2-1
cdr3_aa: CASSFSGGADNEQFF